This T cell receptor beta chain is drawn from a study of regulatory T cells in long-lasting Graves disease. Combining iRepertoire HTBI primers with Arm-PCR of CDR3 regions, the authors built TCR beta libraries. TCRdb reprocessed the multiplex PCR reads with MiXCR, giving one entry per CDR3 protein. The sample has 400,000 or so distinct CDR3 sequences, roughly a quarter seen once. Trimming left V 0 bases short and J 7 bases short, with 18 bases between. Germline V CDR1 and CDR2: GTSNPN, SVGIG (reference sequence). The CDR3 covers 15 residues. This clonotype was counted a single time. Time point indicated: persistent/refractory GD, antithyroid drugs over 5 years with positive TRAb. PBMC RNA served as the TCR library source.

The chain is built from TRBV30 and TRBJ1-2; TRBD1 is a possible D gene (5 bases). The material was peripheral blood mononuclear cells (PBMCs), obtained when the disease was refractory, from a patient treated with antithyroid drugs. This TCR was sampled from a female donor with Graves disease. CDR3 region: CAWSVGLLGGTGYTF. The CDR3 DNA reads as TGTGCCTGGAGTGTTGGTTTGTTGGGGGGAACTGGCTACACCTTC.